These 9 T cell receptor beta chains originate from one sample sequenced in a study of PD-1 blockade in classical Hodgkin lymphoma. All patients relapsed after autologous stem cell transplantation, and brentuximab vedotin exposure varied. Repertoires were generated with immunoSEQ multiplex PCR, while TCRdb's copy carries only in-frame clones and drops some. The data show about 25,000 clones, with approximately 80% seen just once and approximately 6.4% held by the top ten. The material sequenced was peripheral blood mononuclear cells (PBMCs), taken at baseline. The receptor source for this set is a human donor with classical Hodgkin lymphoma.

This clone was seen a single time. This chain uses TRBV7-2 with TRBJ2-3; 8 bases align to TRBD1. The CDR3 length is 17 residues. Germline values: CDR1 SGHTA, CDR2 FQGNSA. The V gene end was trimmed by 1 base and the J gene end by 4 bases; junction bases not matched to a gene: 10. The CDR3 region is CASSLDLTGVSPDTQYF. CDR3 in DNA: TGTGCCAGCAGCTTAGATCTGACAGGGGTGAGCCCAGATACGCAGTATTTT.

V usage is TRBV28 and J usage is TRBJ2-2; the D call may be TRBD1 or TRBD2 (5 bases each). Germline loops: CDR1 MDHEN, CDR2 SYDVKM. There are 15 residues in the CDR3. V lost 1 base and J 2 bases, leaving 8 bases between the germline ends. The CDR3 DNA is TGTGCCAGCAGTTTATTGGGGGACAACACCGGGGAGCTGTTTTTT. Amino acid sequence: CASSLLGDNTGELFF.

In DNA form, the CDR3 reads TGCGCCAGCAGCCAAGAGAGGGACAGGTATAGCAATCAGCCCCAGCATTTT. Its protein is CASSQERDRYSNQPQHF. The rearrangement links TRBV4-1 to TRBJ1-5; TRBD1 matches at 8 bases. The germline gives CDR1 MGHRA, CDR2 YSYEKL. The CDR3 spans 17 residues. V shed 0 bases and J 0 bases; nucleotides not matched to a gene: 4.

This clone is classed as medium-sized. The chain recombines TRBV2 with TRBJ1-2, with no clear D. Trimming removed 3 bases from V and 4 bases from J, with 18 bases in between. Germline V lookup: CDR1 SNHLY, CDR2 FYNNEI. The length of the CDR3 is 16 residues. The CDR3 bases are TGTGCCAGCAGTGACCCGGACTCCTCCATGGGCTATGGCTACACCTTC. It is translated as CASSDPDSSMGYGYTF.

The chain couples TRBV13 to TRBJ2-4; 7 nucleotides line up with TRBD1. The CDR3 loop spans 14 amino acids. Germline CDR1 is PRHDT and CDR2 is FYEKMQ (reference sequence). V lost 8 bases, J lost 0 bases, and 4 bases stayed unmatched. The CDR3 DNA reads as TGTGCCAGCGGGACAGTCCTAGCCAAAAACATTCAGTACTTC. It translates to CASGTVLAKNIQYF.

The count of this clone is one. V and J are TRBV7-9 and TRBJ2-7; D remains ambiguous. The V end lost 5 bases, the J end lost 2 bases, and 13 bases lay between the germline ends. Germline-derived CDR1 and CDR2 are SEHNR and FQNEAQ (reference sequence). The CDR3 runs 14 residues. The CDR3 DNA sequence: TGTGCCAGCAGCCAACCCCGGGTCCCCTACGAGCAGTACTTC. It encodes CASSQPRVPYEQYF.

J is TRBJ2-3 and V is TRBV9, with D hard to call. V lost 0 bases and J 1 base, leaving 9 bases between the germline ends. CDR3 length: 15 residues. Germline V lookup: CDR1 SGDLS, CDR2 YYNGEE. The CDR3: CASSVDGSGTDTQYF. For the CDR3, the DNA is TGTGCCAGCAGCGTAGACGGGTCGGGCACAGATACGCAGTATTTT.

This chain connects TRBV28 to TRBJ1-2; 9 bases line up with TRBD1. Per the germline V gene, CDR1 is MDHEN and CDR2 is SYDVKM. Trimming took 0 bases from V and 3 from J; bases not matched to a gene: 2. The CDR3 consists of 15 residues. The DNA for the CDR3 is TGTGCCAGCAGTTTATGGGGACAGGGCGACTATGGCTACACCTTC. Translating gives CASSLWGQGDYGYTF.

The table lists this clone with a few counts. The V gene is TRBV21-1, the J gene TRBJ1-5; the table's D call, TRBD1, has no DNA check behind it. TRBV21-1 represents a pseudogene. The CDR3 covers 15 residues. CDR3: CASSQRPGKNQPQHF. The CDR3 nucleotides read TGTGCCAGCAGCCAAAGGCCAGGGAAAAATCAGCCCCAGCATTTT.